This TCR beta chain was retrieved from a study of T cell clones after liver transplantation. Here immunoSEQ multiplex PCR was the method, and the copy in TCRdb shows in-frame clones only, minus some. The repertoire has over 50,000 clones, roughly nine tenths of them found once; the top ten carry 13% to 15%. Of note for this clone: Antigen: not known.

Study results and limitations: In two subjects, few donor cells limited the measurable donor-reactive repertoire.

The germline CDR1 and CDR2 sequences are MNHEY and SMNVEV (reference sequence). V was clipped by 0 bases and J by 0 bases, with 12 bases between them. The length of the CDR3 is 17 residues. The TCR was taken from a human patient who received a liver transplant. Certain T cells may be donor cells from the graft. The source material was CD8+ T cells from blood, sampled 12 months after liver transplant. This chain links TRBV27 with TRBJ2-1; a weak D match, TRBD1 (5 bases). The CDR3 reads CASSLSTPGYSYNEQFF. The DNA of the CDR3 is TGTGCCAGCAGTTTATCGACCCCAGGGTACTCCTACAATGAGCAGTTCTTC.